Following are 17 T cell receptor beta chains from one sample sequenced in a study of shared clonotypes between healthy human individuals. Sequenced by immunoSEQ multiplex PCR; TCRdb stores in-frame clones only, minus some. Among approximately 2.3 million clones listed, over 90% were seen once. The sequencing sample was made of naive CD4+ T cells from PBMCs. Indicated subset: CD45RA+ positively selected. The receptors here all came from a man younger than 35 in good health. Some clones in this sample may be carry-over from other donors' samples.

The chain is built from TRBV19 and TRBJ2-7, with TRBD1 identical over 11 bases. Unmatched junction bases numbered 7, after V lost 4 bases and J lost 5 bases. CDR1 is LNHDA, CDR2 SQIVND, per germline (reference sequence). The CDR3 totals 15 residues. CDR3 sequence: CASSTPGQGVDEQYF. The CDR3 nucleotides are TGTGCCAGTAGTACCCCGGGACAGGGGGTCGACGAGCAGTACTTC.

V and J are TRBV18 and TRBJ2-7, with a possible D match to TRBD1 (5 bases). V was trimmed by 3 bases and J by 3 bases, leaving 9 bases between them. Germline V gives CDR1 KGHSH, CDR2 LQKENI. This CDR3 has 13 residues. The CDR3 coding sequence is TGTGCCAGCTCACCTTCGGACAACTACGAGCAGTACTTC. It codes for CASSPSDNYEQYF.

The chain links TRBV7-8 to TRBJ1-4, with unresolved D. This CDR3 contains 16 residues. Trimming took 5 bases from V and 0 from J, leaving 13 bases between them. Per the germline V gene, CDR1 is SGHVS and CDR2 is FQNEAQ. CDR3 in amino acids: CASSPLGSSTNEKLFF. DNA for the CDR3: TGTGCCAGCAGCCCACTAGGGTCTTCAACTAATGAAAAACTGTTTTTT.

The chain combines TRBV28 with TRBJ2-5, with a tentative D call TRBD2 (6 bases). Germline loops: CDR1 MDHEN, CDR2 SYDVKM. V lost 6 bases to trimming and J lost 2 bases, with 16 bases between them. This CDR3 comprises 15 residues. CDR3 amino acids: CASSPYRREQETQYF. The CDR3 nucleotides are TGTGCCAGCAGCCCCTACAGGCGGGAACAAGAGACCCAGTACTTC.

The chain is built from TRBV28 and TRBJ1-6; maybe TRBD1 (6 bases). The V gene's germline CDR1 is MDHEN and CDR2 SYDVKM. The length of the CDR3 is 15 residues. The germline V and J ends were trimmed by 7 bases and 10 bases, with 20 bases remaining between them. For the CDR3, the DNA is TGTGCCAGCACCACGGCACGGGACATTGTCTCACCCCTCCACTTT. Its protein product is CASTTARDIVSPLHF.

DNA of the CDR3: TGTGCCAGCACCACGAGGACAGGGGCGTCTGAGCAGTACTTC. Its translation is CASTTRTGASEQYF. The J gene is TRBJ2-7, the V gene TRBV27, with TRBD1 matching 9 bases. Germline values: CDR1 MNHEY, CDR2 SMNVEV (reference sequence). CDR3 length: 14 residues. The trim removed 7 bases at V and 7 bases at J, leaving 11 bases unmatched.

A single count supports this clone. V is TRBV28 and J is TRBJ2-4; the match to TRBD1 covers 9 bases. The CDR3 spans 14 residues. Germline-derived CDR1 and CDR2 are MDHEN and SYDVKM. V dropped 6 bases and J dropped 5; count of bases not matched to a gene: 5. DNA of the CDR3: TGTGCCAGCAGCAGGACAGGGGCCCAAAACATTCAGTACTTC. Its protein is CASSRTGAQNIQYF. The variable domain in full, completed from reference TRBV28 and TRBJ2-4, reads DVKVTQSSRYLVKRTGEKVFLECVQDMDHENMFWYRQDPGLGLRLIYFSYDVKMKEKGDIPEGYSVSREKKERFSLILESASTNQTSMYLCASSRTGAQNIQYFGAGTRLSVL.

The V gene is TRBV25-1, the J gene TRBJ2-3, with 12 bases aligning to TRBD2. V trimming: 0 bases; J trimming: 4 bases; junction bases outside the gene matches: 2. Per germline, CDR1 MGHDK and CDR2 SYGVNS. The CDR3 has 16 amino acids. The CDR3 nucleotides read TGTGCCAGCAGTGAATATGCTAGCGGGAGGGCAGATACGCAGTATTTT. This sequence encodes CASSEYASGRADTQYF.

The chain employs TRBV6-1 and TRBJ1-5; D uncertain. The CDR3 is 10 amino acids. Germline V gene sequence: CDR1 MNHNS, CDR2 SASEGT. V lost 4 bases and J 12 bases, leaving 7 bases between the germline ends. CDR3 in DNA: TGTGCCAGCAGTGCTTCTTACCAGCATTTT. Translated: CASSASYQHF.

This chain uses TRBV28 with TRBJ1-2, with 9 nucleotides matching TRBD1. Losses at the gene ends were 9 bases for V and 3 bases for J; bases not matched to a gene: 5. The CDR3 runs to 13 residues. The germline CDR1 and CDR2 sequences are MDHEN and SYDVKM. The CDR3 reads CASGTGPDYGYTF. CDR3 sequence (DNA): TGTGCCAGTGGGACAGGGCCTGACTATGGCTACACCTTC.

The chain employs TRBV7-2 and TRBJ1-3, with D possibly TRBD1 on 6 matching bases. The CDR3 runs 12 residues. The germline V gene has CDR1 SGHTA and CDR2 FQGNSA. Trimming took off 3 bases at V and 10 bases at J, with 10 bases between the two ends. CDR3 sequence reads: CASSFEGGTIYF. CDR3 nucleotide sequence: TGTGCCAGCAGCTTCGAAGGGGGTACCATATATTTT.

The chain recombines TRBV7-9 with TRBJ2-3, with D perhaps TRBD1 (5 bases). Germline V lookup: CDR1 SEHNR, CDR2 FQNEAQ (reference sequence). The CDR3 runs 15 residues. V was pared by 2 bases and J by 0 bases, with 9 bases between. The CDR3 region has the DNA TGTGCCAGCAGCTTAAGGACAACTAGCACAGATACGCAGTATTTT. It encodes CASSLRTTSTDTQYF.

This chain connects TRBV7-2 to TRBJ2-2, with TRBD2 matching 7 bases. Germline-derived CDR1 and CDR2 are SGHTA and FQGNSA. J was trimmed by 3 bases and V by 3 bases; bases with no gene match: 4. This CDR3 has 15 residues. The CDR3 sequence is CASSFRAGDTGELFF. The DNA of the CDR3 is TGTGCCAGCAGCTTCAGGGCGGGAGACACCGGGGAGCTGTTTTTT.

The chain links TRBV4-2 to TRBJ2-2; a possible D gene is TRBD1 (7 bases). Between the trimmed V and J ends, which lost 4 bases and 6 bases, there was a span of 15 bases. The CDR3 length is 15 residues. Germline V gives CDR1 LGHNA, CDR2 YNFKEQ. In DNA form, the CDR3 reads TGTGCCAGCAGCCCTAGGGCAGGGGGGCCCGGGGAGCTGTTTTTT. Translation gives CASSPRAGGPGELFF.

The count of this clone is one. Other DNA sequences in this sample translate to the same CDR3. This rearrangement joins TRBV5-4 to TRBJ1-1; 8 positions agree with TRBD1. Losses at the gene ends were 2 bases for V and 3 bases for J; bases not matched to a gene: 3. The length of the CDR3 is 14 residues. The germline V gene encodes CDR1 SGHNT and CDR2 YYREEE (reference sequence). The CDR3 region is CASSFQGAHTEAFF. The CDR3 coding sequence is TGTGCCAGCAGCTTTCAGGGGGCTCACACTGAAGCTTTCTTT. The full variable domain, its missing parts supplied by reference TRBV5-4 and TRBJ1-1, is ETGVTQSPTHLIKTRGQQVTLRCSSQSGHNTVSWYQQALGQGPQFIFQYYREEENGRGNFPPRFSGLQFPNYSSELNVNALELDDSALYLCASSFQGAHTEAFFGQGTRLTVV.

The chain has TRBV28 and TRBJ1-5, with 9 bases matching TRBD1. This CDR3 is 18 amino acids long. Germline V lookup: CDR1 MDHEN, CDR2 SYDVKM. Germline trimming cut 6 bases from V and 5 bases from J; bases unmatched to any gene: 17. As DNA, the CDR3 is TGTGCCAGCAGCACGCCCGGCGGGGGACAGGGAGGCGATCAGCCCCAGCATTTT. It yields the protein CASSTPGGGQGGDQPQHF.

As DNA, the CDR3 is TGCGCCAGCAGCTACGACAGCTTCATGAACACTGAAGCTTTCTTT. It specifies CASSYDSFMNTEAFF. This chain connects TRBV5-1 to TRBJ1-1, with D possibly being TRBD1 (5 bases). Trimming removed 3 bases from V and 0 bases from J, with 12 bases in between. There are 15 residues in the CDR3. Germline-derived CDR1 and CDR2 are SGHRS and YFSETQ. Based on the CDR3 plus reference TRBV5-1 and TRBJ1-1, the full variable domain is KAGVTQTPRYLIKTRGQQVTLSCSPISGHRSVSWYQQTPGQGLQFLFEYFSETQRNKGNFPGRFSGRQFSNSRSEMNVSTLELGDSALYLCASSYDSFMNTEAFFGQGTRLTVV.